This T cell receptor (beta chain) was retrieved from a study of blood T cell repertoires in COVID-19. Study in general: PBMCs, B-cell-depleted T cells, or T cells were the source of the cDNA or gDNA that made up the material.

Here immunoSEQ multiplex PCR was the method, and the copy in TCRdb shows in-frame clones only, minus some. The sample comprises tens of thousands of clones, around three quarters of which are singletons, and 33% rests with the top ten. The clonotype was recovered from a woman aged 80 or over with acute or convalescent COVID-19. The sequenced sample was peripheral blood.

The CDR3 DNA is TGTGCCAGTAGTATAGGAGACAGCAACTATGGCTACACCTTC. Protein product: CASSIGDSNYGYTF. V usage is TRBV19 and J usage is TRBJ1-2; tentative D call: TRBD1 (5 bases). The V end lost 1 base, the J end lost 2 bases, and 8 bases lay between the germline ends. The CDR3 contains 14 residues. Germline V gene sequence: CDR1 LNHDA, CDR2 SQIVND (reference sequence).